This T cell receptor (beta chain) was captured by sequencing in a study of blood T cell repertoires in COVID-19. Study information: Sample material is recorded as cDNA or gDNA derived from T cells, B-cell-depleted T cells, or PBMCs.

In the original analysis: Researchers report that nucleated cell counts were estimated from reference gene primer amplification. Assay used: immunoSEQ multiplex PCR; TCRdb lists only in-frame clones, some missing. The D gene and trimming were derived from the DNA, and the V and J assignments and clone size from that table. The sample shows 150,000 to 200,000 clones, about nine tenths of them seen only once. Trimming took off 5 bases at V and 3 bases at J, with 14 bases between the two ends. CDR3 length: 14 amino acids. The germline CDR1 and CDR2 sequences are GTSNPN and SVGIG (reference sequence). The TCR was taken from a woman aged 60-70 years with COVID-19, enrolled during active disease. The source material was peripheral blood. V and J are TRBV30 and TRBJ1-5; weak D call: TRBD1 (6 bases). The CDR3 DNA follows: TGTGCCTGGGCCTCCGGGGACATCAATCAGCCCCAGCATTTT. It yields the protein CAWASGDINQPQHF.